These 15 T cell receptor beta chains came from one sample sequenced in a study of T cell repertoires in cytomegalovirus infection. No cognate antigen is known for these TCRs. TCRdb re-called the reads with MiXCR, one entry per CDR3 protein. This table holds around 570,000 distinct CDR3 sequences, about 39% found once. The sample was cultured PBMCs, taken from culture after CMV antigen stimulation. The receptors shown here come from a human donor in good health (CMV status not recorded). Some clones in this sample may be carry-over from other donors' samples.

This clonotype was seen ten or more times. The chain couples TRBV7-2 to TRBJ1-1; D may be TRBD1 (5 bases). The CDR3 contains 15 residues. V shed 3 bases and J shed 1 base, with 12 bases lying between them. In germline, CDR1 is SGHTA, CDR2 FQGNSA. This chain's CDR3 is CASSFLGGGNTEAFF. In DNA, the CDR3 is TGTGCCAGCAGCTTCCTGGGCGGGGGGAACACTGAAGCTTTCTTT.

This clonotype came up a few times. The chain carries TRBV11-2 and TRBJ2-5, with 7 bases matching TRBD2. V lost 1 base and J lost 1; bases outside the gene matches: 3. CDR1 is SGHAT and CDR2 is FQNNGV in the germline V gene. This CDR3 is 15 amino acids long. The CDR3 region is CASSLAPSGQETQYF. Here the CDR3 DNA reads TGTGCCAGCAGCTTAGCCCCTAGCGGCCAAGAGACCCAGTACTTC.

The J gene is TRBJ2-1, the V gene TRBV20-1, with TRBD2 as a possible D gene (6 bases). The CDR3 is 13 residues long. From germline, CDR1 is DFQATT and CDR2 SNEGSKA (reference sequence). V was pared by 0 bases and J by 9 bases, with 12 bases between. CDR3 loop: CSARDAGPGEQFF. CDR3 DNA sequence: TGCAGTGCTAGAGATGCGGGGCCAGGTGAGCAGTTCTTC.

This clonotype was detected only a few times. This rearrangement joins TRBV11-3 to TRBJ2-2; the D call may be TRBD1 or TRBD2 (6 bases each). Germline CDR1 and CDR2: SGHNT and YENEEA. The CDR3 runs 13 residues. Trimming took 6 bases from V and 4 from J, leaving 9 bases between them. CDR3 sequence: CASRGGGTGELFF. In DNA, the CDR3 is TGTGCCAGCAGAGGGGGAGGCACCGGGGAGCTGTTTTTT.

The chain is built from TRBV7-2 and TRBJ1-5; TRBD1 is a possible D gene (5 bases). Germline V gives CDR1 SGHTA, CDR2 FQGNSA. The CDR3 consists of 16 residues. The V gene lost 4 bases and the J gene lost 2 bases, with 15 bases spanning the gap. In nucleotides, the CDR3 is TGTGCCAGCAGCTCTAGGGGAGGTCACGGCAATCAGCCCCAGCATTTT. Translation: CASSSRGGHGNQPQHF.

The chain joins TRBV5-1 to TRBJ1-4; TRBD1 aligns across 7 bases. The CDR3 covers 15 residues. J gave up 8 bases and V 0 bases, and 7 bases lay outside the gene matches. Germline-derived CDR1 and CDR2 are SGHRS and YFSETQ. CDR3 residues: CASSLERGPNEKLFF. The CDR3 DNA reads TGCGCCAGCAGCTTGGAAAGGGGGCCCAACGAAAAACTGTTTTTT.

This clonotype was seen a few times. The chain uses TRBV7-2 and TRBJ2-2; D unclear. The CDR3 runs to 13 residues. From germline, CDR1 is SGHTA and CDR2 FQGNSA. V lost 0 bases, J lost 7 bases, and 6 bases lay in between. CDR3 in amino acids: CASSLARFGELFF. CDR3 bases: TGTGCCAGCAGCTTAGCAAGGTTCGGGGAGCTGTTTTTT.

This clonotype was observed a few times. CDR3 in DNA: TGTGCCAGCAGCTTAGCGGGGGCGAACGAGCAGTACTTC. It encodes CASSLAGANEQYF. The V call is TRBV7-2, the J call TRBJ2-7, with a tentative D call TRBD1 (6 bases). V lost 0 bases, J lost 5 bases, and 8 bases lay in between. The CDR3 sequence is 13 residues long. Germline assignment: CDR1 SGHTA and CDR2 FQGNSA.

There are a few counts of this clonotype. The chain uses TRBV6-2 or TRBV6-3 and TRBJ2-1; 10 nucleotides match TRBD2. Germline loops: CDR1 MNHEY, CDR2 SVGEGT. Germline trimming cut 6 bases from V and 4 bases from J; bases unmatched to any gene: 9. CDR3 size: 16 residues. CDR3 sequence reads: CASRQHSGGLYNEQFF. CDR3 nucleotides: TGTGCCAGCAGGCAACATAGCGGGGGGCTTTACAATGAGCAGTTCTTC.

This clonotype was seen a handful of times. The J gene is TRBJ1-5, the V gene TRBV28; no reliable D call. Germline values: CDR1 MDHEN, CDR2 SYDVKM. The CDR3 consists of 14 residues. V dropped 6 bases and J dropped 3 bases, with 12 bases sitting between them. CDR3 residues: CASSKERNNQPQHF. In DNA form, the CDR3 reads TGTGCCAGCAGCAAGGAGAGGAACAATCAGCCCCAGCATTTT.

The rearrangement links TRBV6-2 or TRBV6-3 to TRBJ2-5; the D is unclear. There are 10 residues in the CDR3. The V gene lost 10 bases and the J gene lost 5 bases, with 8 bases spanning the gap. The germline CDR1 and CDR2 sequences are MNHEY and SVGEGT. Here the CDR3 DNA reads TGTGCCACCCTGGGGGAGACCCAGTACTTC. Translation gives CATLGETQYF.

The V gene is TRBV5-1, the J gene TRBJ1-4; TRBD1 matches 7 bases. After removal of 0 bases from V and 7 bases from J, the junction contained 6 bases not matched to a gene. Germline loops: CDR1 SGHRS, CDR2 YFSETQ. CDR3 length equals 15 residues. The CDR3 bases are TGCGCCAGCAGCTTGGCGGGGACAGCATCTGAAAAACTGTTTTTT. Its translation: CASSLAGTASEKLFF.

The chain couples TRBV10-3 to TRBJ2-2, with D uncertain. The CDR3 length is 12 residues. Trimming shortened V by 10 bases and J by 5 bases, and 11 bases separated the two germline ends. Germline CDR1 ENHRY, CDR2 SYGVKD. CDR3: CATARETGELFF. As DNA, the CDR3 is TGTGCCACCGCGCGAGAGACCGGGGAGCTGTTTTTT.

This clonotype was counted at least ten times. The V call is TRBV12-3 or TRBV12-4, the J call TRBJ1-2; D not resolved. The CDR3 is 14 amino acids. V was pared by 5 bases and J by 2 bases, with 12 bases between. The CDR3 is CASSPRRTNYGYTF. The CDR3 coding sequence is TGTGCCAGCAGTCCCAGAAGAACGAACTATGGCTACACCTTC.

The chain combines TRBV7-2 with TRBJ2-3, with D perhaps TRBD1 (6 bases). This CDR3 spans 13 amino acids. The germline gives CDR1 SGHTA, CDR2 FQGNSA. V was pared by 5 bases and J by 6 bases, with 12 bases between. CDR3 sequence: CASSISGVDTQYF. CDR3 bases: TGTGCCAGCAGCATATCAGGGGTGGATACGCAGTATTTT.